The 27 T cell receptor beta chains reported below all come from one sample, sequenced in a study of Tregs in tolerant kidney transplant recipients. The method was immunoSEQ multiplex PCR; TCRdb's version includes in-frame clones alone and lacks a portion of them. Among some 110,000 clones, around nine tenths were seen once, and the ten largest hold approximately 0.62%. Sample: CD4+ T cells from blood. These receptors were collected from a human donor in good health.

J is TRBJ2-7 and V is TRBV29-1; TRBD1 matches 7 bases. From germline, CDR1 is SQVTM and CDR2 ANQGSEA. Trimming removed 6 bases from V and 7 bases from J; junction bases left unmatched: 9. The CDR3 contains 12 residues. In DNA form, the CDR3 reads TGCAGCGTCAGACAGGGCGATGGGGAGCAGTACTTC. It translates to CSVRQGDGEQYF.

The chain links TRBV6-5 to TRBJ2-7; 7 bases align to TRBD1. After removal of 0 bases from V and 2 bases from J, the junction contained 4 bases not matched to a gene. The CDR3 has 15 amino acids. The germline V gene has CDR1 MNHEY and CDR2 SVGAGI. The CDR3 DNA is TGTGCCAGCAGTTACTCGACAGGGATCACCTACGAGCAGTACTTC. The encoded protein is CASSYSTGITYEQYF.

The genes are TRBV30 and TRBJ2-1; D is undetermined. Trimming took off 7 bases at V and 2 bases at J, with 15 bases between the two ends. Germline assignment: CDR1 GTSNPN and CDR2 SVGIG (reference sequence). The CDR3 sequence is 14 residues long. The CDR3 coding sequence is TGTGCCTCGATGGGTCGGGTGGCCTACAATGAGCAGTTCTTC. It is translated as CASMGRVAYNEQFF.

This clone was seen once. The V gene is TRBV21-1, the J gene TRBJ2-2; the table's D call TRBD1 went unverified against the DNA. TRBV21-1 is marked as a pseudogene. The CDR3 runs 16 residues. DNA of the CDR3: TGTGCCAGCAGCAAAGCAGGGGACAGGGACACCGGGGAGCTGTTTTTT. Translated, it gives CASSKAGDRDTGELFF.

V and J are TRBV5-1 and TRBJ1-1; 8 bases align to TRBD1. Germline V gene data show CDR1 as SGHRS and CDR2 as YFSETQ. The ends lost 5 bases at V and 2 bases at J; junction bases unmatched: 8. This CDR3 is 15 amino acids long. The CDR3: CASSFQGAENTEAFF. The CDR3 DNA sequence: TGCGCCAGCAGTTTCCAGGGGGCAGAAAACACTGAAGCTTTCTTT. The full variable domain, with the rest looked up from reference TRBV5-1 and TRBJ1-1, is KAGVTQTPRYLIKTRGQQVTLSCSPISGHRSVSWYQQTPGQGLQFLFEYFSETQRNKGNFPGRFSGRQFSNSRSEMNVSTLELGDSALYLCASSFQGAENTEAFFGQGTRLTVV.

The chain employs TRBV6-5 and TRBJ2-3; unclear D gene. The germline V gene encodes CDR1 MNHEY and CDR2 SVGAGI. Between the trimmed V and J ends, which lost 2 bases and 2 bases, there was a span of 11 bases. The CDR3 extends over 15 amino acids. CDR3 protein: CASSYAGTFTDTQYF. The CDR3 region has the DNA TGTGCCAGCAGTTACGCTGGCACCTTCACAGATACGCAGTATTTT.

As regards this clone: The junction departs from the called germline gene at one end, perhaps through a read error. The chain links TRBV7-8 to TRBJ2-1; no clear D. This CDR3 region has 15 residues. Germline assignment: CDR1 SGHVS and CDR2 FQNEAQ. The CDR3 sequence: CVSSLSPSSYNEQFF. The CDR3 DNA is TGTGTCAGCAGCTTGAGTCCGTCCTCCTACAATGAGCAGTTCTTC.

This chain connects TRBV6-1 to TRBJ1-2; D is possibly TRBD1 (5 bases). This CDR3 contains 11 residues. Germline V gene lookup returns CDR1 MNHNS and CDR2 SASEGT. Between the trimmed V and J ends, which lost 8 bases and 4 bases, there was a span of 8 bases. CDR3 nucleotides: TGTGCCAGCGGGACGGCCTATGGCTACACCTTC. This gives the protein CASGTAYGYTF.

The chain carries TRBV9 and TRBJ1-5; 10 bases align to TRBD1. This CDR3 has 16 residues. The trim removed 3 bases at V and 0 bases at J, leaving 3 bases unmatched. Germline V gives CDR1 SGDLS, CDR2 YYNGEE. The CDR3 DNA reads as TGTGCCAGCAGCGCCGGGACAGGGGATAGCAATCAGCCCCAGCATTTT. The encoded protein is CASSAGTGDSNQPQHF.

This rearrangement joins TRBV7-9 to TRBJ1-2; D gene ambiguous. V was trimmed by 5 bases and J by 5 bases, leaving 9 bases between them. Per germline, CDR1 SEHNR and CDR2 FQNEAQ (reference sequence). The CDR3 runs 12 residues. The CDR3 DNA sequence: TGTGCCAGCAGCGAGACACTTTATGGCTACACCTTC. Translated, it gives CASSETLYGYTF.

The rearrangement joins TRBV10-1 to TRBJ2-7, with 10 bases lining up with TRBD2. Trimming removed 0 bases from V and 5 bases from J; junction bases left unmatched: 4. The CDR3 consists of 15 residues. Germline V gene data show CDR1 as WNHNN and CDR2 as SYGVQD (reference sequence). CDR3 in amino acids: CASSESTSGLHEQYF. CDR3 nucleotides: TGCGCCAGCAGTGAGTCGACTAGCGGGTTGCACGAGCAGTACTTC.

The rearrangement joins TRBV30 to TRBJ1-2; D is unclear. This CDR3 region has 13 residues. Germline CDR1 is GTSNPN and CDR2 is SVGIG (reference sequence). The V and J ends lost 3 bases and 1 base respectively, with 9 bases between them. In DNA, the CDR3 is TGTGCCTGGAGAGTTAGAAATAACTATGGCTACACCTTC. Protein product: CAWRVRNNYGYTF. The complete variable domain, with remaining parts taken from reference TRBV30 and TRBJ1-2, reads SQTIHQWPATLVQPVGSPLSLECTVEGTSNPNLYWYRQAAGRGLQLLFYSVGIGQISSEVPQNLSASRPQDRQFILSSKKLLLSDSGFYLCAWRVRNNYGYTFGSGTRLTVV.

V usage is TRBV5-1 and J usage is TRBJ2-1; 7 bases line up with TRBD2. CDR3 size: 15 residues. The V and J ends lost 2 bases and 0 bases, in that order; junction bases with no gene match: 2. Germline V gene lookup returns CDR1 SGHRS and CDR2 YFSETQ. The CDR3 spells CASSFGGSSYNEQFF. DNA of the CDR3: TGCGCCAGCAGCTTCGGCGGGAGCTCCTACAATGAGCAGTTCTTC.

CDR3 bases: TGTGCCAGCAGCGTAGAAGCCCGACGAGGGGAGACCCAGTACTTC. It codes for CASSVEARRGETQYF. The V call is TRBV9, the J call TRBJ2-5, with D possibly TRBD2 on 5 matching bases. The CDR3 length is 15 residues. V was cut by 0 bases and J by 5 bases, with 14 bases left in between. Germline assignment: CDR1 SGDLS and CDR2 YYNGEE.

The CDR3: CASSLDRANSPLHF. The DNA of the CDR3 is TGTGCCAGCTCACTGGACAGGGCTAATTCACCCCTCCACTTT. The chain employs TRBV18 and TRBJ1-6; TRBD1 agrees at 8 bases. Unmatched junction bases numbered 2, after V lost 4 bases and J lost 6 bases. Looked up from germline, CDR1 is KGHSH and CDR2 is LQKENI. The CDR3 totals 14 residues.

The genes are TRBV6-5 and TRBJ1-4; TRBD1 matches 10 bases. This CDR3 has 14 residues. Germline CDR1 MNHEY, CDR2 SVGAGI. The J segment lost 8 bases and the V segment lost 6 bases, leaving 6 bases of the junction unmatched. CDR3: CASSWTGGDEKLFF. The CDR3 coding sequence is TGTGCCAGCAGCTGGACAGGGGGGGACGAAAAACTGTTTTTT.

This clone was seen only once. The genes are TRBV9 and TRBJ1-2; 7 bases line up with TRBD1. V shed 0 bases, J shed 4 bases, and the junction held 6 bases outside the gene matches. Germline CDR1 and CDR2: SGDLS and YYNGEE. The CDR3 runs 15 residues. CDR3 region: CASSVAGTVLYGYTF. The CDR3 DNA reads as TGTGCCAGCAGCGTAGCCGGGACAGTACTCTATGGCTACACCTTC.

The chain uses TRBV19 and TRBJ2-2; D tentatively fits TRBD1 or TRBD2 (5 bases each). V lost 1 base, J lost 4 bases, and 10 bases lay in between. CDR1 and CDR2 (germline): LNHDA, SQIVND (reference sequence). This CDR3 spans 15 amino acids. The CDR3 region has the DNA TGTGCCAGTAGTATAGTTCGTGGGGGCACCGGGGAGCTGTTTTTT. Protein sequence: CASSIVRGGTGELFF. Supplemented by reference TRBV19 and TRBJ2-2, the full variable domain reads DGGITQSPKYLFRKEGQNVTLSCEQNLNHDAMYWYRQDPGQGLRLIYYSQIVNDFQKGDIAEGYSVSREKKESFPLTVTSAQKNPTAFYLCASSIVRGGTGELFFGEGSRLTVL.

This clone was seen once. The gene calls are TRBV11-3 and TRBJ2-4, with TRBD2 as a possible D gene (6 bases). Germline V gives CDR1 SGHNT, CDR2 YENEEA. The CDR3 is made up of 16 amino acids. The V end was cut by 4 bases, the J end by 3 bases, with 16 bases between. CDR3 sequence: CASSSFPPRDKNIQYF. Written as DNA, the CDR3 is TGTGCCAGCAGCTCCTTCCCCCCGCGGGACAAAAACATTCAGTACTTC.

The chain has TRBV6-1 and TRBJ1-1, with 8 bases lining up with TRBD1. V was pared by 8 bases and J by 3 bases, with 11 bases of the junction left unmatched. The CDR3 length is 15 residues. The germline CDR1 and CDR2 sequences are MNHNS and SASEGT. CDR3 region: CASAPTGQGDTEAFF. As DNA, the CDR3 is TGTGCCAGCGCCCCGACCGGACAGGGCGACACTGAAGCTTTCTTT.

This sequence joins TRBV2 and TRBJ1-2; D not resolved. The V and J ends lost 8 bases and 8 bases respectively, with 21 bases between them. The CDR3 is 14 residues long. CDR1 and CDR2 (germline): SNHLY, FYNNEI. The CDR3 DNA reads TGTGCCAGCCTCTACCAAAGGCCCAGTGCAGGCTACACCTTC. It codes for CASLYQRPSAGYTF.

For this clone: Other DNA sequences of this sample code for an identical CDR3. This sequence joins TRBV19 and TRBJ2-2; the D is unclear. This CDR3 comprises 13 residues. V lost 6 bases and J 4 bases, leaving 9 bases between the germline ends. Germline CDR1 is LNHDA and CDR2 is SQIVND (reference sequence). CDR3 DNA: TGTGCCAGTAGGCCAGGCCGCACCGGGGAGCTGTTTTTT. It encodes CASRPGRTGELFF.

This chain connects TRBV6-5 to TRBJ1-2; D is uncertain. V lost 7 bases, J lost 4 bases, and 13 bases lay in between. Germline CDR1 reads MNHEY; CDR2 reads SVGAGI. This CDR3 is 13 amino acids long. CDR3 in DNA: TGTGCCAGCACCGGAGGGTCAGCCTATGGCTACACCTTC. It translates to CASTGGSAYGYTF.

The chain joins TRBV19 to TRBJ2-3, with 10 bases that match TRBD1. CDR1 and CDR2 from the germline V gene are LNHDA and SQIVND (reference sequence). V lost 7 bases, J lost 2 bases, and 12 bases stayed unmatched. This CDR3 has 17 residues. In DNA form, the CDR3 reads TGTGCCAGTATCATGCGGGACAGGGGATCACACACAGATACGCAGTATTTT. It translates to CASIMRDRGSHTDTQYF.

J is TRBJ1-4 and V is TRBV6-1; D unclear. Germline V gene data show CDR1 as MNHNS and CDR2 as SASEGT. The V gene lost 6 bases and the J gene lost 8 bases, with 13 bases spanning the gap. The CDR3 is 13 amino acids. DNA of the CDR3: TGTGCCAGCAGGGTCAACCAACCCGAAAAACTGTTTTTT. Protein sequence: CASRVNQPEKLFF.

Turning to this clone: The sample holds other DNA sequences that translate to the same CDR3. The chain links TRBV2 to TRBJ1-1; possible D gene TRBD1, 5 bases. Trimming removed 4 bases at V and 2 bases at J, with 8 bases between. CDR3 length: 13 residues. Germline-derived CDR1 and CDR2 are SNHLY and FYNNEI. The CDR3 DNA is TGTGCCAGCAGTGGCCAGGGCAACACTGAAGCTTTCTTT. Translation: CASSGQGNTEAFF.

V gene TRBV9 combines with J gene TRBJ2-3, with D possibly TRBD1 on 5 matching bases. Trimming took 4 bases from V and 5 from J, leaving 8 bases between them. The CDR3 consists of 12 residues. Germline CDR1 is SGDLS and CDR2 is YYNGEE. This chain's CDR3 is CASSLGEDTQYF. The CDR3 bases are TGTGCCAGCAGCCTAGGGGAAGATACGCAGTATTTT. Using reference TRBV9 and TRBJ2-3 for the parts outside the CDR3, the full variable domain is DSGVTQTPKHLITATGQRVTLRCSPRSGDLSVYWYQQSLDQGLQFLIQYYNGEERAKGNILERFSAQQFPDLHSELNLSSLELGDSALYFCASSLGEDTQYFGPGTRLTVL.